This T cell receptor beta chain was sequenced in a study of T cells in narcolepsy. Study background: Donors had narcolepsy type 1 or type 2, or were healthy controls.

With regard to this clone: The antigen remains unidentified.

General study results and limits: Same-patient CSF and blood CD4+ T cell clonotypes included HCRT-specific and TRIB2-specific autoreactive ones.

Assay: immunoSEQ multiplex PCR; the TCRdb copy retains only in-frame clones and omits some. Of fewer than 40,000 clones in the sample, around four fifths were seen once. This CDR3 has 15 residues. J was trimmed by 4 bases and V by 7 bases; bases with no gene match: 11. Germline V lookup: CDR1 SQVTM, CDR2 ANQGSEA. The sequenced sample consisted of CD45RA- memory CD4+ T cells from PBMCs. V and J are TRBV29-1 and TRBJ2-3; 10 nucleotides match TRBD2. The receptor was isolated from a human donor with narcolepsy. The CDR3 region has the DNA TGCAGCGCCGAGAATCTAGCGGGAGTTGCAGATACGCAGTATTTT. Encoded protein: CSAENLAGVADTQYF.